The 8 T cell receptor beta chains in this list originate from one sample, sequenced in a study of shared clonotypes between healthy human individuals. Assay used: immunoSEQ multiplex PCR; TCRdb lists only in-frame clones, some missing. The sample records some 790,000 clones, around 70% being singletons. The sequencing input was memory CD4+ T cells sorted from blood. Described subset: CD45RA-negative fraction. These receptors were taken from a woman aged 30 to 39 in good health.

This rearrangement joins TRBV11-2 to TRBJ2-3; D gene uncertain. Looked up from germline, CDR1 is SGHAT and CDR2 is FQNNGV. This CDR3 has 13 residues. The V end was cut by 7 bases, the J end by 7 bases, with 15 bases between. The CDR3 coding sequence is TGTGCCAGCACCCTCAGCCCCCTTCATACGCAGTATTTT. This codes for CASTLSPLHTQYF.

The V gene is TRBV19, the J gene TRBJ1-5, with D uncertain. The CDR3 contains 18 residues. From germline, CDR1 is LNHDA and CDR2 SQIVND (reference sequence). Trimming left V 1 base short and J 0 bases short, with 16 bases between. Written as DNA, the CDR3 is TGTGCCAGTAGTATAGGACTCGCGAAGTCCATTAGCAATCAGCCCCAGCATTTT. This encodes CASSIGLAKSISNQPQHF.

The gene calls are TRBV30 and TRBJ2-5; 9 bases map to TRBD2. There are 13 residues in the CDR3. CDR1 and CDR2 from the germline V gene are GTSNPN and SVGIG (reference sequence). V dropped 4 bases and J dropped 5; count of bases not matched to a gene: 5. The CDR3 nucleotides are TGTGCCTGGAAATCGGGACTAGCCGAGACCCAGTACTTC. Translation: CAWKSGLAETQYF.

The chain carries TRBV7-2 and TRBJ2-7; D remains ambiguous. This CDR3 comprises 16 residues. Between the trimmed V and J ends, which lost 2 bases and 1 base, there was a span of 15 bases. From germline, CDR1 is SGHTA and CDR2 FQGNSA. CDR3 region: CASSLNRLRQSYEQYF. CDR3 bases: TGTGCCAGCAGCTTAAATCGGCTCCGTCAATCCTACGAGCAGTACTTC.

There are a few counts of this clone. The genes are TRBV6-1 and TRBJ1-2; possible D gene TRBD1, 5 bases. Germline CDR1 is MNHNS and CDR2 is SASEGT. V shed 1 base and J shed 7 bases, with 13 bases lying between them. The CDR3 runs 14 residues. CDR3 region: CASSEGVRAGGYTF. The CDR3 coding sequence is TGTGCCAGCAGTGAAGGTGTCAGGGCCGGTGGCTACACCTTC.

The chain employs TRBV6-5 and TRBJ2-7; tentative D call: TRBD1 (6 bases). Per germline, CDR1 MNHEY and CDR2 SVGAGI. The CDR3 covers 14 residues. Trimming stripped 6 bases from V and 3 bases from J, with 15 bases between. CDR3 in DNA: TGTGCCAGCAGATCCTCAGGGGTCAGCTACGAGCAGTACTTC. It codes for CASRSSGVSYEQYF.

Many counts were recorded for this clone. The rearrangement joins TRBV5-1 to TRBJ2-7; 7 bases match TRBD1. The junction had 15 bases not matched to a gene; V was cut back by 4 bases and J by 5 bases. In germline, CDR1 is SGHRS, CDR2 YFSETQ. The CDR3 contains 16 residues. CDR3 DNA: TGCGCCAGCAGCCCGGTGGACAGGACGCCCAGGGACGAGCAGTACTTC. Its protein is CASSPVDRTPRDEQYF.

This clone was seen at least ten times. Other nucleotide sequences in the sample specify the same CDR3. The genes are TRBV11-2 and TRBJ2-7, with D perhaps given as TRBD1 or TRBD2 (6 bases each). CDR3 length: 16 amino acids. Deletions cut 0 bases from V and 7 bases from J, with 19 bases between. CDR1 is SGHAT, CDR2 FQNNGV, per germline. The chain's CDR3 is CASSLDVGRGDEEQYF. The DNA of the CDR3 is TGTGCCAGCAGCTTAGATGTTGGTAGGGGGGACGAGGAGCAGTACTTC.